The 8 T cell receptor beta chains given below trace back to one sample, sequenced in a study of T cell changes during pregnancy in multiple sclerosis. Data came from immunoSEQ multiplex PCR; TCRdb stores just in-frame clones and leaves some out. The table records 50,000 to 75,000 clones, over 90% of them present only once. Specimen: CD8+ T cells from peripheral blood mononuclear cells, collected in the third trimester of pregnancy. The source is a female donor with multiple sclerosis, enrolled in a pregnancy study.

This rearrangement joins TRBV15 to TRBJ1-1, with 7 bases identical to TRBD1. This CDR3 contains 17 residues. J lost 1 base, V lost 4 bases, and 12 bases had no gene match. CDR1 and CDR2 (germline): LNHNV, YYDKDF (reference sequence). This CDR3 is CATSNLSWTGQNTEAFF. The CDR3 DNA follows: TGTGCCACCAGCAATCTTAGTTGGACAGGTCAGAACACTGAAGCTTTCTTT.

V is TRBV18 and J is TRBJ2-1; no clear D gene. V was cut by 6 bases and J by 2 bases, with 11 bases left in between. The CDR3 loop spans 14 amino acids. Germline CDR1 and CDR2: KGHSH and LQKENI. CDR3: CASSRLVTYNEQFF. Here the CDR3 DNA reads TGTGCCAGCTCGCGACTTGTGACCTACAATGAGCAGTTCTTC. The full variable domain, in which reference TRBV18 and TRBJ2-1 provide the parts outside the CDR3, is NAGVMQNPRHLVRRRGQEARLRCSPMKGHSHVYWYRQLPEEGLKFMVYLQKENIIDESGMPKERFSAEFPKEGPSILRIQQVVRGDSAAYFCASSRLVTYNEQFFGPGTRLTVL.

This clone was picked up a small number of times. V is TRBV19 and J is TRBJ1-1, with D possibly being TRBD1 (6 bases). V was cut by 10 bases and J by 10 bases, with 19 bases left in between. CDR3 length: 12 amino acids. Germline V gene lookup returns CDR1 LNHDA and CDR2 SQIVND (reference sequence). The DNA of the CDR3 is TGTGCCACGCGCCAGGGGAGTATTGGAGCTTTCTTT. Protein: CATRQGSIGAFF.

This sequence joins TRBV28 and TRBJ2-1; maybe TRBD2 (5 bases). The CDR3 length is 14 residues. Germline CDR1 reads MDHEN; CDR2 reads SYDVKM. V gave up 3 bases and J gave up 2 bases, with 8 bases separating them. For the CDR3, the DNA is TGTGCCAGCAGTTTCCCGGGAACCTACAATGAGCAGTTCTTC. Protein product: CASSFPGTYNEQFF.

This rearrangement joins TRBV7-2 to TRBJ2-1, with D perhaps matching TRBD2 (6 bases). The CDR3 is made up of 15 amino acids. Trimming left V 5 bases short and J 3 bases short, with 14 bases between. Germline V lookup: CDR1 SGHTA, CDR2 FQGNSA. Here the CDR3 reads CASSPGLAVYNEQFF. The CDR3 region has the DNA TGTGCCAGCAGCCCCGGATTAGCGGTCTACAATGAGCAGTTCTTC.

This clone was recorded only once. The chain links TRBV14 to TRBJ1-2; 7 nucleotides agree with TRBD1. Germline V CDR1 and CDR2: SGHDN, FVKESK. The trim removed 3 bases at V and 0 bases at J, leaving 10 bases unmatched. The CDR3 consists of 17 residues. The CDR3 loop reads CASSQGFGQGANYGYTF. As DNA, the CDR3 is TGTGCCAGCAGCCAGGGTTTCGGCCAGGGGGCTAACTATGGCTACACCTTC. Variable domain in full (rest from reference TRBV14 and TRBJ1-2): EAGVTQFPSHSVIEKGQTVTLRCDPISGHDNLYWYRRVMGKEIKFLLHFVKESKQDESGMPNNRFLAERTGGTYSTLKVQPAELEDSGVYFCASSQGFGQGANYGYTFGSGTRLTVV.

J is TRBJ2-7 and V is TRBV30; 7 bases fit TRBD1. Germline values: CDR1 GTSNPN, CDR2 SVGIG (reference sequence). V gave up 0 bases and J gave up 0 bases; unmatched junction bases: 5. This CDR3 is 15 amino acids long. The CDR3 is CAWSVRRQGSYEQYF. The CDR3 coding sequence is TGTGCCTGGAGTGTACGGAGACAGGGCTCCTACGAGCAGTACTTC.

The rearrangement uses TRBV15 and TRBJ2-3; TRBD2 agrees at 10 bases. The CDR3 extends over 20 amino acids. V shed 8 bases, J shed 2 bases, and the junction held 22 bases outside the gene matches. Germline V gene data show CDR1 as LNHNV and CDR2 as YYDKDF (reference sequence). CDR3 sequence: CATGWGVSGRAELYTDTQYF. CDR3 sequence (DNA): TGTGCCACCGGATGGGGGGTGAGCGGGAGGGCCGAACTATACACAGATACGCAGTATTTT. The full variable domain, in which reference TRBV15 and TRBJ2-3 provide the parts outside the CDR3, is DAMVIQNPRYQVTQFGKPVTLSCSQTLNHNVMYWYQQKSSQAPKLLFHYYDKDFNNEADTPDNFQSRRPNTSFCFLDIRSPGLGDTAMYLCATGWGVSGRAELYTDTQYFGPGTRLTVL.